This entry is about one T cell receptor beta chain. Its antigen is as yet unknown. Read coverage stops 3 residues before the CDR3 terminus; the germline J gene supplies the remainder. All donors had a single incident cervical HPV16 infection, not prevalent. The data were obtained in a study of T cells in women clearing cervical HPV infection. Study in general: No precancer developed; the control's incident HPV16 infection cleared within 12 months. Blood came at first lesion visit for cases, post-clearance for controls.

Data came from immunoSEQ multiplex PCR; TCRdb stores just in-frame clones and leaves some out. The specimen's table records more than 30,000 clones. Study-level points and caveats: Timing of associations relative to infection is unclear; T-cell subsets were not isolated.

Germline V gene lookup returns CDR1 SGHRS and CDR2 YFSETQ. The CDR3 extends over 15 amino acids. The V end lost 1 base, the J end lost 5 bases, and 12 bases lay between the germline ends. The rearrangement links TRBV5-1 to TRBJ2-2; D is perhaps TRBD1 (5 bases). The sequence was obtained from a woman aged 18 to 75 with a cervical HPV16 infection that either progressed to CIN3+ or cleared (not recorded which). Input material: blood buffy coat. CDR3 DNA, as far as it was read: TGCGCCAGCAGCTTGCAGATCGCAGGGACCGGGGAG. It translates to CASSLQIAGTGE. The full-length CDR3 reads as CASSLQIAGTGELFF.